This T cell receptor beta chain is drawn from a study of T cells in Graves' hyperthyroidism and ophthalmopathy. V lost 3 bases, J lost 6 bases, and 4 bases stayed unmatched. The CDR3 has 13 amino acids. CDR1 is WSHSY, CDR2 SAAADI, per germline. Amplification of TCR beta CDR3 regions was performed using RNA transcripts as template. The TCR CDR3 first-round RT-PCR relied on the HTBI primer set. MiXCR, run by TCRdb on the multiplex PCR reads, gives a single entry per CDR3 protein. Of 700,000 to 850,000 distinct CDR3 sequences in the sample, just over 35% were seen once. This clonotype was seen repeatedly, ten times or more.

The chain links TRBV10-2 to TRBJ2-7, with 8 bases matching TRBD2. The sample taken for sequencing was blood. This receptor was identified in a woman between 40 and 55 years old with Graves' hyperthyroidism. The CDR3 nucleotides read TGCGCCAGCAGTGAAAACGGGGGGGTCGAGCAGTACTTC. Its protein product is CASSENGGVEQYF.